This entry lists 26 T cell receptor beta chains sequenced from one sample in a study of CD8 T cells in ankylosing spondylitis. TCRdb re-analysed the 5' RACE reads in MiXCR, keeping a single row per CDR3 protein. The data hold about 440,000 distinct CDR3 sequences, with under 20% observed a single time. The antigens of these receptors remain unknown. Study results and caveats: Blood of patients with ankylosing spondylitis appeared to be characterized by a TCR beta motif of several highly homologous variants.

The sequenced material came from blood, either unsorted or a sorted T cell fraction (not recorded which). These receptors were obtained from a male donor with ankylosing spondylitis.

This clonotype was observed at least ten times. The genes are TRBV12-3 or TRBV12-4 and TRBJ1-1; the D is unclear. The germline V and J ends were trimmed by 3 bases and 5 bases, with 10 bases remaining between them. This CDR3 is built from 13 residues. The DNA of the CDR3 is TGTGCCAGCAGTTTTTACGGCGGAACTGAAGCTTTCTTT. It codes for CASSFYGGTEAFF.

The V and J genes are TRBV7-9 and TRBJ1-2; 9 nucleotides align to TRBD1. The CDR3 loop spans 16 amino acids. Looked up from germline, CDR1 is SEHNR and CDR2 is FQNEAQ (reference sequence). V was clipped by 0 bases and J by 4 bases; unmatched bases: 6. The CDR3 bases are TGTGCCAGCAGCTTAGCTACGGGACAGGGTGGCTATGGCTACACCTTC. Translated, it gives CASSLATGQGGYGYTF.

The rearrangement joins TRBV5-5 to TRBJ2-4, with TRBD1 matching 9 bases. The CDR3 covers 15 residues. V gave up 4 bases and J gave up 9 bases; unmatched junction bases: 11. Germline values: CDR1 SGHKS, CDR2 YYEKEE (reference sequence). The CDR3 loop is CASSHPGTGTGIQYF. The CDR3 bases are TGTGCCAGCAGCCACCCGGGGACAGGGACCGGCATTCAGTACTTC.

This clonotype was seen a few times. The gene calls are TRBV6-1 and TRBJ2-4; D is uncertain. Germline CDR1 reads MNHNS; CDR2 reads SASEGT. The CDR3 has 16 amino acids. The V and J ends lost 8 bases and 1 base respectively, with 18 bases between them. The CDR3 DNA reads TGTGCCAGCCGCACCGGGCACCTCGGTGCCAAAAACATTCAGTACTTC. It codes for CASRTGHLGAKNIQYF.

This clonotype was found a few times. This chain connects TRBV7-9 to TRBJ2-5; no firm D call. The V and J ends lost 1 base and 5 bases respectively, with 14 bases between them. This CDR3 is built from 15 residues. The germline gives CDR1 SEHNR, CDR2 FQNEAQ (reference sequence). The CDR3 sequence: CASSLGGLGSETQYF. The CDR3 nucleotides read TGTGCCAGCAGCTTAGGGGGTCTAGGGTCGGAGACCCAGTACTTC. Based on the CDR3 plus reference TRBV7-9 and TRBJ2-5, the full variable domain is DTGVSQNPRHKITKRGQNVTFRCDPISEHNRLYWYRQTLGQGPEFLTYFQNEAQLEKSRLLSDRFSAERPKGSFSTLEIQRTEQGDSAMYLCASSLGGLGSETQYFGPGTRLLVL.

This clonotype has ten or more counts. V and J are TRBV20-1 and TRBJ1-3; no firm D call. This CDR3 spans 11 amino acids. Germline CDR1 DFQATT, CDR2 SNEGSKA (reference sequence). V was cut by 1 base and J by 11 bases, with 9 bases left in between. CDR3 residues: CSARVGRSIYF. DNA of the CDR3: TGCAGTGCTAGAGTGGGGAGGTCCATATATTTT.

This chain connects TRBV18 to TRBJ1-2, with D possibly TRBD1 on 6 matching bases. The V gene's germline CDR1 is KGHSH and CDR2 LQKENI. CDR3 size: 11 residues. The V and J ends lost 6 bases and 7 bases respectively, with 9 bases between them. The CDR3 sequence is CASSDRFGYTF. The CDR3 coding sequence is TGTGCCAGCTCCGACAGGTTTGGCTACACCTTC.

The V gene is TRBV20-1, the J gene TRBJ2-7; maybe TRBD2 (6 bases). Germline-derived CDR1 and CDR2 are DFQATT and SNEGSKA (reference sequence). V dropped 3 bases and J dropped 0 bases, with 15 bases sitting between them. The CDR3 runs to 15 residues. In DNA form, the CDR3 reads TGCAGTGCTAGGTCCGGGAGCCTTCTCTCCTACGAGCAGTACTTC. It is translated as CSARSGSLLSYEQYF.

This clonotype was seen a few times. The chain recombines TRBV14 with TRBJ2-1; D is ambiguous. The CDR3 extends over 16 amino acids. Germline CDR1 and CDR2: SGHDN and FVKESK. Trimming stripped 3 bases from V and 8 bases from J, with 20 bases between. The CDR3 region is CASSQHPDSNLDEQFF. The DNA for the CDR3 is TGTGCCAGCAGCCAGCACCCCGACTCAAATCTGGATGAGCAGTTCTTC.

This clonotype has a handful of counts. The genes are TRBV12-3 or TRBV12-4 and TRBJ1-3; D might be TRBD1 (5 bases). Trimming stripped 3 bases from V and 4 bases from J, with 10 bases between. CDR3 length: 14 amino acids. The CDR3 loop reads CASSFAAGGNTIYF. CDR3 DNA sequence: TGTGCCAGCAGTTTTGCGGCAGGGGGAAACACCATATATTTT.

The rearrangement links TRBV5-1 to TRBJ2-5; 14 nucleotides line up with TRBD2. Trimming cost V 0 bases and J 2 bases; bases outside gene matches: 6. The CDR3 has 18 residues. Germline V gives CDR1 SGHRS, CDR2 YFSETQ. The CDR3 nucleotides are TGCGCCAGCAGCTTGGGGACTAGCGGGGGGCCCCCTCAAGAGACCCAGTACTTC. This encodes CASSLGTSGGPPQETQYF.

V usage is TRBV2 and J usage is TRBJ1-2, with D tentatively TRBD1 (6 bases). V was cut by 6 bases and J by 6 bases, with 11 bases left in between. The germline V gene has CDR1 SNHLY and CDR2 FYNNEI. The CDR3 runs to 12 residues. The CDR3 DNA reads as TGTGCCAGCAGGGTCAGGGGACATGGCTACACCTTC. Encoded protein: CASRVRGHGYTF.

The chain uses TRBV5-1 and TRBJ1-6, with a possible D match to TRBD1 (6 bases). The CDR3 consists of 15 residues. V shed 4 bases and J shed 8 bases, with 16 bases lying between them. Germline CDR1 reads SGHRS; CDR2 reads YFSETQ. The CDR3 spells CASSQPDRQDSPLHF. In DNA form, the CDR3 reads TGCGCCAGCAGCCAGCCGGACAGACAGGATTCACCCCTCCACTTT.

This clonotype has more than one count but fewer than ten. This chain connects TRBV7-9 to TRBJ1-2; 7 bases are a match to TRBD1. Germline lookup yields CDR1 SEHNR and CDR2 FQNEAQ (reference sequence). The V and J ends lost 1 base and 6 bases, in that order; junction bases with no gene match: 2. The CDR3 spans 13 residues. Here the CDR3 reads CASSLETGNGYTF. Written as DNA, the CDR3 is TGTGCCAGCAGCTTAGAGACAGGGAATGGCTACACCTTC.

V gene TRBV6-2 or TRBV6-3 combines with J gene TRBJ2-7; 11 nucleotides line up with TRBD2. Germline V lookup: CDR1 MNHEY, CDR2 SVGEGT. Germline trimming cut 5 bases from V and 2 bases from J; bases unmatched to any gene: 14. This CDR3 region has 18 residues. CDR3 nucleotides: TGTGCCAGCAGTCCTCTTTGGGCTAGCGGGAGGAGCACCTACGAGCAGTACTTC. This gives the protein CASSPLWASGRSTYEQYF.

The table lists this clonotype with a few counts. The V gene is TRBV5-6, the J gene TRBJ2-2; D possibly uses TRBD1 or TRBD2 (6 bases each). The V end was cut by 0 bases, the J end by 1 base, with 13 bases between. The germline V gene has CDR1 SGHDT and CDR2 YYEEEE. This CDR3 has 17 residues. CDR3 sequence reads: CASSLEQGGENTGELFF. CDR3 sequence (DNA): TGTGCCAGCAGCTTGGAACAGGGAGGAGAGAACACCGGGGAGCTGTTTTTT.

This chain joins TRBV5-1 and TRBJ2-3; possible D gene TRBD2, 6 bases. Trimming pared 8 bases from V and 0 bases from J, leaving 13 bases between. CDR3 size: 14 residues. The germline V gene encodes CDR1 SGHRS and CDR2 YFSETQ. Here the CDR3 reads CASGEATSTDTQYF. The CDR3 DNA sequence: TGCGCCAGTGGGGAGGCGACAAGCACAGATACGCAGTATTTT.

Ten or more counts support this clonotype. V usage is TRBV12-3 or TRBV12-4 and J usage is TRBJ2-7, with D possibly being TRBD2 (5 bases). V was trimmed by 1 base and J by 0 bases, leaving 10 bases between them. The CDR3 covers 15 residues. The CDR3 here is CASSLGGALSYEQYF. CDR3 DNA: TGTGCCAGCAGTTTAGGGGGAGCCCTCTCCTACGAGCAGTACTTC.

This clonotype was detected once. This chain uses TRBV9 with TRBJ1-1; D is unclear. This CDR3 region has 13 residues. The ends were cut back, 4 bases at V and 4 bases at J, with 11 bases in the middle. Per germline, CDR1 SGDLS and CDR2 YYNGEE. CDR3 in amino acids: CASSQTTRTEAFF. Here the CDR3 DNA reads TGTGCCAGCAGCCAAACAACGCGCACTGAAGCTTTCTTT.

Of note for this clonotype: Mismatch with germline at one junction end may stem from a read error. The gene calls are TRBV12-3 or TRBV12-4 and TRBJ2-3; a possible D gene is TRBD2 (6 bases). This CDR3 comprises 17 residues. CDR3 nucleotide sequence: TGTGCCCGCAGTCCAGCGAGGACTATAACTAGCACAGATACGCAGTATTTT. Residues: CARSPARTITSTDTQYF.

Turning to this clonotype: A clone one base away is much larger, so this may be a read error. The chain employs TRBV11-2 and TRBJ2-7; TRBD1 is a possible D gene (6 bases). This CDR3 has 13 residues. Deletions cut 3 bases from V and 0 bases from J, with 6 bases between. CDR1 is SGHAT, CDR2 FQNNGV, per germline. CDR3 DNA sequence: TGTGCCAGCAGCTTCAGGGGCTCCTACGAGCAGTACTTC. Encoded protein: CASSFRGSYEQYF.

As regards this clonotype: Relative to the germline gene, one junction end is altered; a read error may explain this. The chain combines TRBV19 with TRBJ2-3; 8 bases are shared with TRBD2. The CDR3 sequence is 14 residues long. CDR1 and CDR2 (germline): LNHDA, SQIVND (reference sequence). DNA of the CDR3: TGTGCCAGTAGCCCCGGGGGGGCCACAAATACGCAGTATTTT. Its protein is CASSPGGATNTQYF.

This clonotype has a handful of counts. This chain joins TRBV29-1 and TRBJ1-2; possible D gene TRBD1, 6 bases. The CDR3 covers 15 residues. Trimming shortened V by 5 bases and J by 2 bases, and 18 bases separated the two germline ends. From germline, CDR1 is SQVTM and CDR2 ANQGSEA. DNA of the CDR3: TGCAGCGTTCCCGAAACCTCAGACAGGAACTATGGCTACACCTTC. Its protein is CSVPETSDRNYGYTF. The complete variable domain, with remaining parts taken from reference TRBV29-1 and TRBJ1-2, reads SAVISQKPSRDICQRGTSLTIQCQVDSQVTMMFWYRQQPGQSLTLIATANQGSEATYESGFVIDKFPISRPNLTFSTLTVSNMSPEDSSIYLCSVPETSDRNYGYTFGSGTRLTVV.

The chain uses TRBV25-1 and TRBJ1-1, with 7 bases fitting TRBD1. The J segment lost 1 base and the V segment lost 4 bases, leaving 9 bases of the junction unmatched. Germline CDR1 is MGHDK and CDR2 is SYGVNS. The CDR3 extends over 16 amino acids. CDR3 sequence (DNA): TGTGCCAGCAGTGGCACAGGGGTGCCGGCGAACACTGAAGCTTTCTTT. Its translation is CASSGTGVPANTEAFF.

This clonotype has a handful of counts. The chain employs TRBV5-1 and TRBJ1-1, with D possibly TRBD1 on 5 matching bases. The CDR3 has 15 residues. The V end was cut by 7 bases, the J end by 1 base, with 17 bases between. Germline V CDR1 and CDR2: SGHRS, YFSETQ. The CDR3 DNA reads TGCGCCAGCCACGGAGGGGCAGCCAAGAACACTGAAGCTTTCTTT. It codes for CASHGGAAKNTEAFF.

The gene calls are TRBV5-1 and TRBJ2-1, with 16 positions matching TRBD2. This CDR3 region has 17 residues. Germline V lookup: CDR1 SGHRS, CDR2 YFSETQ. V was clipped by 4 bases and J by 3 bases; unmatched bases: 4. CDR3 in amino acids: CASSRGLAGGDYNEQFF. In DNA form, the CDR3 reads TGCGCCAGCAGCCGGGGACTAGCGGGAGGGGACTACAATGAGCAGTTCTTC.